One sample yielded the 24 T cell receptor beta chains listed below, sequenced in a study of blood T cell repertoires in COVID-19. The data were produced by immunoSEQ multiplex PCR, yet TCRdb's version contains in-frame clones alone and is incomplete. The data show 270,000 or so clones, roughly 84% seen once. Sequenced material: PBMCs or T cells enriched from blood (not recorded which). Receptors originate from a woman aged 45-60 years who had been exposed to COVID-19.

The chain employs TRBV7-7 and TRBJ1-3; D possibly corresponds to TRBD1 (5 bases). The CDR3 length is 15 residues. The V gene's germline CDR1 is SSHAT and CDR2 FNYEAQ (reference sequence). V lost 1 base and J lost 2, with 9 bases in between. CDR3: CASSLGSGAGNTIYF. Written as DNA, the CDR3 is TGTGCCAGCAGCTTAGGATCGGGGGCTGGAAACACCATATATTTT.

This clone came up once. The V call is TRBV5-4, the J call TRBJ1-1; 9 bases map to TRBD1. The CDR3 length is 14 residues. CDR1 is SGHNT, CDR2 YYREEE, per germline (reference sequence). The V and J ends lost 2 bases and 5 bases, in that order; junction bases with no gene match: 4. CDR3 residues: CASSLGTGRTEAFF. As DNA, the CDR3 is TGTGCCAGCAGCTTAGGGACAGGGCGGACTGAAGCTTTCTTT.

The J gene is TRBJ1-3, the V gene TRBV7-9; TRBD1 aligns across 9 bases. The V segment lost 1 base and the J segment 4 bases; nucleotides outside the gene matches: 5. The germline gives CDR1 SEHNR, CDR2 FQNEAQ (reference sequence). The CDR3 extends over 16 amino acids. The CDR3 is CASSLGAGQGGNTIYF. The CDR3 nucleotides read TGTGCCAGCAGCTTAGGGGCGGGACAGGGAGGAAACACCATATATTTT.

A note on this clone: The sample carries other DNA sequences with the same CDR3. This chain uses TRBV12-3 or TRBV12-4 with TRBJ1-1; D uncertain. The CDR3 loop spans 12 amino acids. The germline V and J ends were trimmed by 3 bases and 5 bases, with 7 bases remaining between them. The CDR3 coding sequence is TGTGCCAGCAGTTTGAGAGGAACTGAAGCTTTCTTT. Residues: CASSLRGTEAFF.

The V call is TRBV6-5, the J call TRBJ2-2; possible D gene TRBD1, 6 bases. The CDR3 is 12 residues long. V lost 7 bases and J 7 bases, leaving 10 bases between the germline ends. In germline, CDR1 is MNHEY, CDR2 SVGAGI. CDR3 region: CASTGQVGELFF. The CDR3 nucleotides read TGTGCCAGCACGGGACAAGTCGGGGAGCTGTTTTTT.

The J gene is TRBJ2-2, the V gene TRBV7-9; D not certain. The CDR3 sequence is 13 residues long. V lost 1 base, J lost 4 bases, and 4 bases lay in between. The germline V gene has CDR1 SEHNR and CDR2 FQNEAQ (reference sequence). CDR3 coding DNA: TGTGCCAGCAGCTTAGGAGCCACCGGGGAGCTGTTTTTT. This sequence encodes CASSLGATGELFF.

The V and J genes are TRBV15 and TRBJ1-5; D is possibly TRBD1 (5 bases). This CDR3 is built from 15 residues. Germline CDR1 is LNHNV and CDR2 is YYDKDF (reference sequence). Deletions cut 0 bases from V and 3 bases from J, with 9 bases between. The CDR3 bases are TGTGCCACCAGCAGAGATGGGGCCTTCAATCAGCCCCAGCATTTT. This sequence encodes CATSRDGAFNQPQHF.

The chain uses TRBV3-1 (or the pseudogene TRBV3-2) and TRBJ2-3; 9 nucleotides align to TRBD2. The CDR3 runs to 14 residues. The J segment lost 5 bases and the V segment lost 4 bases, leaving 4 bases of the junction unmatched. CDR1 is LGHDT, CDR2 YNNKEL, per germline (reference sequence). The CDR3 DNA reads TGTGCCAGCAGCCTTAGCGGGGGAGGAGATACGCAGTATTTT. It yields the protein CASSLSGGGDTQYF.

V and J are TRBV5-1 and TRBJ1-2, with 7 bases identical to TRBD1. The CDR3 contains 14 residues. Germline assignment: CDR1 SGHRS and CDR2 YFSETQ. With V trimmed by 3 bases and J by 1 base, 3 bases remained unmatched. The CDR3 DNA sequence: TGCGCCAGCAGCTATGGGACAGTTAACTATGGCTACACCTTC. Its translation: CASSYGTVNYGYTF.

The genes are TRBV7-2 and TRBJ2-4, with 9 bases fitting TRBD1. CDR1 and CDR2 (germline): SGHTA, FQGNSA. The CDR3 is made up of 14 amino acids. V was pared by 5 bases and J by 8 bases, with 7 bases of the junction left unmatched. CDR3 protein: CASSLGQGSDIQYF. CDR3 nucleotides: TGTGCCAGCAGCCTGGGACAGGGCAGCGACATTCAGTACTTC.

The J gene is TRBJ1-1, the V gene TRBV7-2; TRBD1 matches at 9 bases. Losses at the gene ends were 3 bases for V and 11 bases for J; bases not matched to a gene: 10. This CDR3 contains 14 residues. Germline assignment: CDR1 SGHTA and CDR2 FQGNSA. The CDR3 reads CASSFFGTGMKAFF. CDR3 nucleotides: TGTGCCAGCAGCTTTTTCGGGACAGGGATGAAGGCTTTCTTT.

The CDR3 DNA sequence: TGTGCCAGCAGTGTGTTTATTCAGCCCCAGCATTTT. It codes for CASSVFIQPQHF. The chain uses TRBV2 and TRBJ1-5; D gene ambiguous. Germline lookup yields CDR1 SNHLY and CDR2 FYNNEI. V was pared by 4 bases and J by 6 bases, with 7 bases between. The CDR3 sequence is 12 residues long.

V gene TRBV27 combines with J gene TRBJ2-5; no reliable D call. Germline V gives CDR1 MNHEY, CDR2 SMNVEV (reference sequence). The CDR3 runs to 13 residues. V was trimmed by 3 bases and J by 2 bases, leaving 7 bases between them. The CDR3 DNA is TGTGCCAGCAGTTTTCAGGAACAAGAGACCCAGTACTTC. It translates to CASSFQEQETQYF.

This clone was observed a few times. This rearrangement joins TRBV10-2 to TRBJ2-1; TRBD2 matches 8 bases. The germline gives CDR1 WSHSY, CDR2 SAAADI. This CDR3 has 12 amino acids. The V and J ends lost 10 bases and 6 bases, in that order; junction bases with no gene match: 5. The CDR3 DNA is TGCGCCACCTACGGGGGGGCCAATGAGCAGTTCTTC. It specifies CATYGGANEQFF.

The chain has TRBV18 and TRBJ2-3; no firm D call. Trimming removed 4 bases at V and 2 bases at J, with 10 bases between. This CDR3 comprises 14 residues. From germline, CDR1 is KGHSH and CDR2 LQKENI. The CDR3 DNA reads TGTGCCAGCTCACAGGCGGCCTTCACAGATACGCAGTATTTT. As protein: CASSQAAFTDTQYF. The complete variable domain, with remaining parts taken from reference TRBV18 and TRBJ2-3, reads NAGVMQNPRHLVRRRGQEARLRCSPMKGHSHVYWYRQLPEEGLKFMVYLQKENIIDESGMPKERFSAEFPKEGPSILRIQQVVRGDSAAYFCASSQAAFTDTQYFGPGTRLTVL.

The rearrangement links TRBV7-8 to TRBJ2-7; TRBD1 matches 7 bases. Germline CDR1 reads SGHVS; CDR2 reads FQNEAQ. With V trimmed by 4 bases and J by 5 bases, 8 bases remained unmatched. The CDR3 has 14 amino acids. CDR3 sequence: CASSSTGRHHEQYF. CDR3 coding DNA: TGTGCCAGCAGCTCGACAGGGCGTCACCACGAGCAGTACTTC.

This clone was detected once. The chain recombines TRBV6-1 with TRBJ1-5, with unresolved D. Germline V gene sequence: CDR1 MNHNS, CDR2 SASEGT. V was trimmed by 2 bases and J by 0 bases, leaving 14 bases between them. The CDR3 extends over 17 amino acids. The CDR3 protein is CASSERNSGSSNQPQHF. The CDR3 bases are TGTGCCAGCAGTGAAAGGAATTCCGGGAGTAGCAATCAGCCCCAGCATTTT.

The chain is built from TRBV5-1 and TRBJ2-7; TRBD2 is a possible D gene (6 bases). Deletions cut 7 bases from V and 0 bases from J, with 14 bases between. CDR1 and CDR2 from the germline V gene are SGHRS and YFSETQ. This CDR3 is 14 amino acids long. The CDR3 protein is CASSDPGVSYEQYF. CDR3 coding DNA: TGCGCCAGCTCCGACCCGGGGGTCTCCTACGAGCAGTACTTC.

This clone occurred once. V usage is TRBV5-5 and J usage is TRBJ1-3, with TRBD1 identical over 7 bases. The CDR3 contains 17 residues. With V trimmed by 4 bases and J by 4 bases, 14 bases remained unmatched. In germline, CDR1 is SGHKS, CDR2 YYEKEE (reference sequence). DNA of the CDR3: TGTGCCAGCAGCCTTAGCCCAGACAGGGTACTCGGAAACACCATATATTTT. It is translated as CASSLSPDRVLGNTIYF.

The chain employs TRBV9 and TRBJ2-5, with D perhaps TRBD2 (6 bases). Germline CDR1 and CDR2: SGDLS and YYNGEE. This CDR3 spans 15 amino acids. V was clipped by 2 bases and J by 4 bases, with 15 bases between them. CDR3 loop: CASSVTPSGLETQYF. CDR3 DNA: TGTGCCAGCAGCGTCACCCCATCGGGACTAGAGACCCAGTACTTC.

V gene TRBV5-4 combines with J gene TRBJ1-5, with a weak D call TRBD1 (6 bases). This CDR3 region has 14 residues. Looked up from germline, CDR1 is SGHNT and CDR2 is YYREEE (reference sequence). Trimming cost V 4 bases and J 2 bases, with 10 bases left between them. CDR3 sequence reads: CASSPGVGNQPQHF. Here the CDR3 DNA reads TGTGCCAGCAGCCCAGGGGTTGGCAATCAGCCCCAGCATTTT.

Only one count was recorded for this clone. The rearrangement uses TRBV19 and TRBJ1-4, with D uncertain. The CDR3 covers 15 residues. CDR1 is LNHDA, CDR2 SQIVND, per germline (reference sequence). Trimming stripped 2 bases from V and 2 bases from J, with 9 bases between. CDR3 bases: TGTGCCAGTAGTATACAGGTTGGGACTAATGAAAAACTGTTTTTT. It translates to CASSIQVGTNEKLFF.

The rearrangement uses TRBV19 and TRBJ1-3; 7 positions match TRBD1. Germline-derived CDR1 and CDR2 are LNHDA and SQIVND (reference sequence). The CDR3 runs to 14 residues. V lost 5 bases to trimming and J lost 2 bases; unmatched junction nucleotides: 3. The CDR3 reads CASSSGGTGNTIYF. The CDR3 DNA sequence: TGTGCCAGTAGTTCAGGGGGGACTGGAAACACCATATATTTT.

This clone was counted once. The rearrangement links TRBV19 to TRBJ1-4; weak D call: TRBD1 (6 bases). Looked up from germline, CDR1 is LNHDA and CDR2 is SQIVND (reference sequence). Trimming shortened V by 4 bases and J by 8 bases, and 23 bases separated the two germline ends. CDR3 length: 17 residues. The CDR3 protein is CASSNRQGHAKREKLFF. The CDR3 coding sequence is TGTGCCAGTAGTAATCGTCAGGGACATGCAAAACGGGAAAAACTGTTTTTT.